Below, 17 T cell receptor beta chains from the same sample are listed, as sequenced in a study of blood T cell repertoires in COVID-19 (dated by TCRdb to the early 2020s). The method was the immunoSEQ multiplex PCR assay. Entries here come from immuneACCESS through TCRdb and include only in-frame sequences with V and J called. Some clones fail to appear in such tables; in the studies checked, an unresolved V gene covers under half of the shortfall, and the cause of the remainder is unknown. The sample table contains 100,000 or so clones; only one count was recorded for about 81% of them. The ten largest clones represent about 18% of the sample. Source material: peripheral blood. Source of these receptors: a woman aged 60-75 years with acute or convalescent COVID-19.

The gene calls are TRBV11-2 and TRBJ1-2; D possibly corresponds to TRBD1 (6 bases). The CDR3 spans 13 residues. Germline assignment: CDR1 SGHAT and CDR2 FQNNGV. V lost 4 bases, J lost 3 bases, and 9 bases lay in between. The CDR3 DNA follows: TGTGCCAGCAGCTCAGGGGACGACTATGGCTACACCTTC. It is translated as CASSSGDDYGYTF.

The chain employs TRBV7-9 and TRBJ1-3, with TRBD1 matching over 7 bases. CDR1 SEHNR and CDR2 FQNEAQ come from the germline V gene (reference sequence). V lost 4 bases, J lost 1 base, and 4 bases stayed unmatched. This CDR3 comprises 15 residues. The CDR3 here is CASSSTGRSGNTIYF. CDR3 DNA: TGTGCCAGCAGCTCGACAGGGAGGTCTGGAAACACCATATATTTT.

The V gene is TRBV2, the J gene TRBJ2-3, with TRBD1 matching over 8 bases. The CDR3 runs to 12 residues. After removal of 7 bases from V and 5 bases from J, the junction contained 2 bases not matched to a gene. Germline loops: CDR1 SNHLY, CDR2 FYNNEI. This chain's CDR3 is CASKDRGDTQYF. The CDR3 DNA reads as TGTGCCAGCAAAGACAGGGGAGATACGCAGTATTTT.

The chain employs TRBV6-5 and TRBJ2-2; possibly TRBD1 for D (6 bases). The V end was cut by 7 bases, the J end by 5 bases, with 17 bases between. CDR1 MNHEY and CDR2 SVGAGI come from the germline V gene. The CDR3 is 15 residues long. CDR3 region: CASTPRGGGTGELFF. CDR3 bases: TGTGCCAGCACTCCCCGTGGGGGCGGTACCGGGGAGCTGTTTTTT.

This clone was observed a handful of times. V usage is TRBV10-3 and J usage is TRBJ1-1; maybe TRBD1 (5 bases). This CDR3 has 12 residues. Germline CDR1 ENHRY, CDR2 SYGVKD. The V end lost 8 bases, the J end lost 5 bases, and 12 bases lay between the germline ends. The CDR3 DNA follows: TGTGCCATCGGGCCCGGGGGGACTGAAGCTTTCTTT. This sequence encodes CAIGPGGTEAFF.

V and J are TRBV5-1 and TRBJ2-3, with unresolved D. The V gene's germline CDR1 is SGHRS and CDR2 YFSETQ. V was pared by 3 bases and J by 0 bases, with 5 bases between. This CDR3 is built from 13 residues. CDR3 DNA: TGCGCCAGCAGCTCCTCTAGCACAGATACGCAGTATTTT. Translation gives CASSSSSTDTQYF.

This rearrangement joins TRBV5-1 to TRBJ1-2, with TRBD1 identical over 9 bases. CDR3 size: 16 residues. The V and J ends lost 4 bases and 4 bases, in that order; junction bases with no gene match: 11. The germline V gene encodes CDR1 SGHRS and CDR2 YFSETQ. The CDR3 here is CASSPSGDRALYGYTF. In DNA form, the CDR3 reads TGCGCCAGCAGCCCAAGTGGGGACAGGGCCCTCTATGGCTACACCTTC.

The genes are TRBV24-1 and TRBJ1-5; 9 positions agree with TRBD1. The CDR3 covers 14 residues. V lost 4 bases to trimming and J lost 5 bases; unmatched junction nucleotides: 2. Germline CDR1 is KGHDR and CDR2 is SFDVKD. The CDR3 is CATSDRDRDQPQHF. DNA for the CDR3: TGTGCCACCAGTGACCGGGACAGGGATCAGCCCCAGCATTTT.

The CDR3 here is CASSLGGAQGGQPQHF. The CDR3, as DNA: TGTGCCAGCAGTTTAGGGGGGGCACAGGGCGGTCAGCCCCAGCATTTT. V is TRBV28 and J is TRBJ1-5, with TRBD1 as a possible D gene (6 bases). V lost 2 bases and J lost 6, with 17 bases in between. Germline assignment: CDR1 MDHEN and CDR2 SYDVKM. This CDR3 contains 16 residues. Full variable domain (missing parts from reference TRBV28 and TRBJ1-5): DVKVTQSSRYLVKRTGEKVFLECVQDMDHENMFWYRQDPGLGLRLIYFSYDVKMKEKGDIPEGYSVSREKKERFSLILESASTNQTSMYLCASSLGGAQGGQPQHFGDGTRLSIL.

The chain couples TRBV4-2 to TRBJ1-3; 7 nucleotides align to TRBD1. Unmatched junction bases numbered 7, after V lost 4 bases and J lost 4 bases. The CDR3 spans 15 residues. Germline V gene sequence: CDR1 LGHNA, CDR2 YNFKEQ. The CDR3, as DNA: TGTGCCAGCAGCCCCACAGGGGAACCAGGAAACACCATATATTTT. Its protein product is CASSPTGEPGNTIYF.

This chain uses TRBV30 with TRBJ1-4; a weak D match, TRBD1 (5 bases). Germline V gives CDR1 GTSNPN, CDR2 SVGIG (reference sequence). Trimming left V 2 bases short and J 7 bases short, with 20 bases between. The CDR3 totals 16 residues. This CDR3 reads CAWSPLAGVRGEKLFF. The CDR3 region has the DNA TGTGCCTGGAGTCCACTAGCGGGGGTCCGAGGTGAAAAACTGTTTTTT.

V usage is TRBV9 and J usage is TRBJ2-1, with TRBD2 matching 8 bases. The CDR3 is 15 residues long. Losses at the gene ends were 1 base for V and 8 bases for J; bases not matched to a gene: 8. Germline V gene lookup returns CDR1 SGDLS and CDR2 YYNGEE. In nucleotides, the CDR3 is TGTGCCAGCAGCGTAAGCGGGACTAGGGATGATGAGCAGTTCTTC. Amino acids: CASSVSGTRDDEQFF.

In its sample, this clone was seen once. This chain's CDR3 is CASSLDGQGEYGYTF. The CDR3 nucleotides read TGTGCCAGCAGCTTAGACGGACAGGGAGAATATGGCTACACCTTC. This chain uses TRBV11-3 with TRBJ1-2; 8 bases fit TRBD1. The CDR3 runs to 15 residues. The germline V gene has CDR1 SGHNT and CDR2 YENEEA. Trimming cost V 0 bases and J 5 bases; bases outside gene matches: 5.

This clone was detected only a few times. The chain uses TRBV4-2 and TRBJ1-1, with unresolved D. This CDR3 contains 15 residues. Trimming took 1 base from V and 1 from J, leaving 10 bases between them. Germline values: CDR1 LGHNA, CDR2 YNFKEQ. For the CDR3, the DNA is TGTGCCAGCAGCCAAGCGGGATTTCGGAACACTGAAGCTTTCTTT. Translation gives CASSQAGFRNTEAFF.

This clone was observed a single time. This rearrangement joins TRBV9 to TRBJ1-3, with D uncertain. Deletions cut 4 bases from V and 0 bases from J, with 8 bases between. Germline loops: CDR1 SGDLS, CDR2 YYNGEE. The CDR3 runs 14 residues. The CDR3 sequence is CASSPHSSGNTIYF. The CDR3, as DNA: TGTGCCAGCAGCCCTCATAGCTCTGGAAACACCATATATTTT.

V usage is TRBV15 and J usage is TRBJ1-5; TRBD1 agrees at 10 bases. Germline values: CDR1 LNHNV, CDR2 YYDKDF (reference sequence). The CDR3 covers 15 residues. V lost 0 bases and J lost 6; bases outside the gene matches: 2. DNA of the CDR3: TGTGCCACCAGCAGAGATGGACAGGGGGGTCAGCCCCAGCATTTT. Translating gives CATSRDGQGGQPQHF.

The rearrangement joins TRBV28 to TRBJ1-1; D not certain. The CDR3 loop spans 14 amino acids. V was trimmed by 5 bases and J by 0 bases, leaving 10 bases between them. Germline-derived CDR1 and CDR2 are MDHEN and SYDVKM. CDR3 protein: CASSRTGMNTEAFF. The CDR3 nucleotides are TGTGCCAGCAGTCGGACGGGGATGAACACTGAAGCTTTCTTT. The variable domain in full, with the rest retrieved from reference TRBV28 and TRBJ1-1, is DVKVTQSSRYLVKRTGEKVFLECVQDMDHENMFWYRQDPGLGLRLIYFSYDVKMKEKGDIPEGYSVSREKKERFSLILESASTNQTSMYLCASSRTGMNTEAFFGQGTRLTVV.